The clone carrying this T cell receptor (beta chain) appeared once. The assay was immunoSEQ multiplex PCR, and TCRdb's table has in-frame clones only and misses some. Of hundreds of thousands of clones in the sample, around 90% were seen once. The sample is drawn from a study of Ad26.COV2.S vaccination and SARS-CoV-2 variants. Treatment in this sample: around 19 received Ad26.COV2.S at low or high dose, single or two shots; 5 received placebo; per-sample allocation not given. Specimen acquisition occurred on day 63 following the initial vaccine or placebo injection. V lost 5 bases and J lost 3, with 7 bases in between. Germline V CDR1 and CDR2: SNHLY, FYNNEI. This CDR3 region has 13 residues.

The sequence was collected from a person aged 18-60 years who received the Ad26.COV2.S COVID-19 vaccine or a placebo. The sample here was peripheral blood, taken in a trial of Ad26.COV2.S vaccine versus placebo. The chain joins TRBV2 to TRBJ2-2; possibly TRBD1 for D (5 bases). Here the CDR3 reads CASSTTDTGELFF. CDR3 bases: TGTGCCAGCAGTACGACAGACACCGGGGAGCTGTTTTTT.